Here is one T cell receptor beta chain with its context. Its ends do not fully match the called genes, so a read error is possible. These data come from a study of T cells in Graves' hyperthyroidism and ophthalmopathy. TCR beta CDR3 sequences were amplified from RNA transcripts. TCR CDR3 regions were first amplified by RT-PCR with HTBI primers. TCRdb reprocessed the multiplex PCR reads with MiXCR, giving one entry per CDR3 protein. The sample includes under 700,000 distinct CDR3 sequences, just over 45% of them seen just once. CDR1 is ENHRY and CDR2 is SYGVKD in the germline V gene. The CDR3 length is 16 residues.

The sequence came from a woman between 18 and 29 years old with Graves' hyperthyroidism. The V gene is TRBV10-3, the J gene TRBJ2-5; 7 bases align to TRBD1. Sequenced input: peripheral blood or thyroid tissue (not recorded which). CDR3 in DNA: TGTGCCACCAGTGACCCCGGGACAGCATCCCAAGAGACCCAGTACTTC. Amino acids: CATSDPGTASQETQYF.